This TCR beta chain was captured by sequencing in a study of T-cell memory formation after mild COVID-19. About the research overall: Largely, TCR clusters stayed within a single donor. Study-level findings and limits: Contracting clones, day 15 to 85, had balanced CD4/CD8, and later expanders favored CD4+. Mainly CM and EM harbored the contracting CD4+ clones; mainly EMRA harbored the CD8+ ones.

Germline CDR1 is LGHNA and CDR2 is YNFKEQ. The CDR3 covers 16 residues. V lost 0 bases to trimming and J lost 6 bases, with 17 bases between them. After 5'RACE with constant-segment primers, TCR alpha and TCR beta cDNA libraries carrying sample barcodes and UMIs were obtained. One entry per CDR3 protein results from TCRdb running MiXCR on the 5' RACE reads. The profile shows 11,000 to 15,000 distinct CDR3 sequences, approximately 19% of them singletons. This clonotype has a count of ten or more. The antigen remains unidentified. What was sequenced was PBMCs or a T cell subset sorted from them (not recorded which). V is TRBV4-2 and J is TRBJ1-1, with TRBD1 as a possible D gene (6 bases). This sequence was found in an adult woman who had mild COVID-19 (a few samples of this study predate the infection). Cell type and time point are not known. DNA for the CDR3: TGTGCCAGCAGCCAAGAAACTGGTCAGGGGAGCGCTGAAGCTTTCTTT. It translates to CASSQETGQGSAEAFF.